The clone carrying this T cell receptor delta chain turned up a few times. This specimen belongs to a study of gamma-delta T cells after stem cell transplantation. With CATT, TCRdb re-called clones from the RT-PCR reads. The sample yields 1,500 or so delta-chain clones, more than 2% seen once. Per germline, CDR1 GEAIGNYY and CDR2 EKD. The J segment lost 0 bases and the V segment lost 0 bases, leaving 6 bases of the junction unmatched. The CDR3 length is 19 residues. The sequence came from a human donor. It is not recorded whose cells these are; they may come from a transplant donor. The V gene is TRDV2, the J gene TRDJ3; 8 nucleotides match TRDD3. Sequencing input: gamma-delta T cells. The CDR3 sequence is CACDTALGASSWDTRQMFF. The CDR3 DNA sequence: TGTGCCTGTGACACCGCACTGGGGGCAAGCTCCTGGGACACCCGACAGATGTTTTTC.